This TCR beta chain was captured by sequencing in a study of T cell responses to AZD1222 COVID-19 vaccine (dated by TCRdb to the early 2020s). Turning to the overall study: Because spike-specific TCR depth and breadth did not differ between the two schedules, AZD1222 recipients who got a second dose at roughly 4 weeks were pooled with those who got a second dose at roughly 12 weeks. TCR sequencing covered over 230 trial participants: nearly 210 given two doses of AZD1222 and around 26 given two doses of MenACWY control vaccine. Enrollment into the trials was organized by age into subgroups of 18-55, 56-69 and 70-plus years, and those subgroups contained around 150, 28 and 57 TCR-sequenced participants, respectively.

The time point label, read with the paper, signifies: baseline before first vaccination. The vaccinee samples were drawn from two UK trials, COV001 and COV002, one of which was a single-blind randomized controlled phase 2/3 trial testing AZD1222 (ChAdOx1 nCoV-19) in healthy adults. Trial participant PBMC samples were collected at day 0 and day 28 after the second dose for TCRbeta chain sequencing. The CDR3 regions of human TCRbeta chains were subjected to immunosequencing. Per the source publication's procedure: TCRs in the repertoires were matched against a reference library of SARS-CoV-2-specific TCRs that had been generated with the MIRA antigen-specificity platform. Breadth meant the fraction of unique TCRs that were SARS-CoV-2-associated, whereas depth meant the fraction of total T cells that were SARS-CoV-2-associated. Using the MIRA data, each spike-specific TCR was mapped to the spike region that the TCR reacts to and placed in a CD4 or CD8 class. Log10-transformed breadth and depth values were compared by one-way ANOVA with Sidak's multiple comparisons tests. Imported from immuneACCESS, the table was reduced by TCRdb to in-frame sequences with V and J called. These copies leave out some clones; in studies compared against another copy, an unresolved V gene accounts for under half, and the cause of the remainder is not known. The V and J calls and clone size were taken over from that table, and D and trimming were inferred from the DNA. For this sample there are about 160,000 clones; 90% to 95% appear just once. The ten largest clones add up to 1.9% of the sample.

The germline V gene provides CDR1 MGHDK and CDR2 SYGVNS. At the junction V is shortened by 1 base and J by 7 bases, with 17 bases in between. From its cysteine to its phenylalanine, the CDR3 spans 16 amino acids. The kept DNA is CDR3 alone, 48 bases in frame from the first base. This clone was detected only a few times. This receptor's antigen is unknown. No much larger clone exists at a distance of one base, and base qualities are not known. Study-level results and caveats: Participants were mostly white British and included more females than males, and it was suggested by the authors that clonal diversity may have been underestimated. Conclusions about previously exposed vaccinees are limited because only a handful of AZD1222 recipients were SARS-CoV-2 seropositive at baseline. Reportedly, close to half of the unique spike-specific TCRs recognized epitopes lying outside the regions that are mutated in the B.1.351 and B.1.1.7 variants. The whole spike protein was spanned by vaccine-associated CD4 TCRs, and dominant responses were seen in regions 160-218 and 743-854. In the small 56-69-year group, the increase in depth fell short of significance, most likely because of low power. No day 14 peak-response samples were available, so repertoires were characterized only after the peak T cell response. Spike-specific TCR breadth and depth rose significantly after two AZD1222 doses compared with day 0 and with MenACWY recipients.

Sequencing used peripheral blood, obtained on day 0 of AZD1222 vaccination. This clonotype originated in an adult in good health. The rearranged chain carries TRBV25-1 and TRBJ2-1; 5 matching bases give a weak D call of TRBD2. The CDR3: CASSEFGFRGANEQFF. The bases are TGTGCCAGCAGTGAATTTGGATTTCGGGGAGCGAATGAGCAGTTCTTC. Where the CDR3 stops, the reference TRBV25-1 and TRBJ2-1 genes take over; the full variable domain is EADIYQTPRYLVIGTGKKITLECSQTMGHDKMYWYQQDPGMELHLIHYSYGVNSTEKGDLSSESTVSRIRTEHFPLTLESARPSHTSQYLCASSEFGFRGANEQFFGPGTRLTVL.